This TCR beta chain was sequenced in a study of identical twins. Study-wide results and caveats: Potential partial confounding of zero-insertion analyses by invariant MAIT and iNKT cells was noted. Cord blood beta clonotypes that were abundant carried fewer insertions, and memory repertoires showed no such trend.

Between the trimmed V and J ends, which lost 6 bases and 8 bases, there was a span of 13 bases. CDR3 length: 12 residues. Germline assignment: CDR1 MNHEY and CDR2 SMNVEV (reference sequence). Of note for this clonotype: The antigen is undetermined.

cDNA carried unique molecular identifiers, and a universal primer site was added by template switching. Each CDR3 protein is one row after TCRdb ran MiXCR on the 5' RACE reads. Here the sample spans approximately 220,000 distinct CDR3 sequences, about 7.5% being singletons. These records were also assigned to another study, of yellow fever vaccine responses in identical twins. From that second work: Twin vaccine T cell responses reportedly seemed partly convergent, partly personalized.

The receptor was derived from a young woman in good health. The chain combines TRBV27 with TRBJ1-2; tentatively, D is TRBD1 (6 bases). The sequencing input was CD8+ T cells sorted from blood. CDR3 in amino acids: CASRSGGLGYTF. CDR3 DNA: TGTGCCAGCAGGTCTGGGGGGCTGGGCTACACCTTC.